The present TCR beta chain was sequenced within a study of cytomegalovirus exposure and HLA in healthy donors. Comments on this clone: Its antigen is not known.

It was with 60 Vbeta and 13 Jbeta primers that the PCR ran. Profiling relied on immunoSEQ multiplex PCR, and the TCRdb table lists in-frame clones only, not all of them. Listed are fewer than 85,000 clones; approximately 14% falls within the top ten. Trimming took off 4 bases at V and 2 bases at J, with 18 bases between the two ends. Germline CDR1 reads SQVTM; CDR2 reads ANQGSEA. This CDR3 has 16 amino acids. Study findings and constraints: Donors were assumed by presence/absence analyses to have roughly uniform sequencing depth.

Sample: PBMCs. This sequence originates from a man aged 45 to 65 in good health and CMV-seropositive. V is TRBV29-1 and J is TRBJ2-1; TRBD2 might be the D (7 bases). The CDR3 protein is CSVAERRGPTYNEQFF. DNA of the CDR3: TGCAGCGTTGCAGAAAGGCGGGGGCCAACCTACAATGAGCAGTTCTTC.